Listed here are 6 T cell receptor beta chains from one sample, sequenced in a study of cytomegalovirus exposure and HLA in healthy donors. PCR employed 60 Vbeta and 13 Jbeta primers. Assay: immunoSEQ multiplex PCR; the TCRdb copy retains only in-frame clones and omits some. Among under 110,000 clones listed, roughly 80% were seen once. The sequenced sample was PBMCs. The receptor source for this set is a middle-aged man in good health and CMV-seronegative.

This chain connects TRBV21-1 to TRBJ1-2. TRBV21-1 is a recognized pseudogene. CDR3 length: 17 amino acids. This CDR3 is CASSKSGSGGANYGYTF. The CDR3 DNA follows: TGTGCCAGCAGCAAATCGGGTTCGGGGGGAGCTAACTATGGCTACACCTTC.

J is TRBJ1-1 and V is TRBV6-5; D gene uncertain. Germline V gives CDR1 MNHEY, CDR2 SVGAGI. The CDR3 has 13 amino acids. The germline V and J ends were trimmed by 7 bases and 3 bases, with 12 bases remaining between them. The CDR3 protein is CASTSRLYTEAFF. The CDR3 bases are TGTGCCAGCACCTCCAGGCTCTACACTGAAGCTTTCTTT.

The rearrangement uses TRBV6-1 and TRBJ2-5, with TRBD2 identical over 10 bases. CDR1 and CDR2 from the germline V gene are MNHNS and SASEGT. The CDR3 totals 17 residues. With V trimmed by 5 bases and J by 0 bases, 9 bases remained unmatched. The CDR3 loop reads CASSKGLAGAYQETQYF. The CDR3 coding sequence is TGTGCCAGCAGTAAAGGGCTAGCGGGGGCCTACCAAGAGACCCAGTACTTC.

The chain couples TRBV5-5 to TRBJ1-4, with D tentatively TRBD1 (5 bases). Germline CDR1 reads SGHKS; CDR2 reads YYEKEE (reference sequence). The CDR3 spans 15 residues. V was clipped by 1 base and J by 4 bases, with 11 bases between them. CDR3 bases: TGTGCCAGCAGCTTGAGGGGTGCCCTTAATGAAAAACTGTTTTTT. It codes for CASSLRGALNEKLFF.

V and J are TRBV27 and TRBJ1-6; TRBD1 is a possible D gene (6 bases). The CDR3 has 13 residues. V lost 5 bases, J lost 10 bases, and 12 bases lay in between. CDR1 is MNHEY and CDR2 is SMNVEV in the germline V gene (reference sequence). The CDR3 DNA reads TGTGCCAGCAGTGCCTCCAGGGGCTCACCCCTCCACTTT. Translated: CASSASRGSPLHF.

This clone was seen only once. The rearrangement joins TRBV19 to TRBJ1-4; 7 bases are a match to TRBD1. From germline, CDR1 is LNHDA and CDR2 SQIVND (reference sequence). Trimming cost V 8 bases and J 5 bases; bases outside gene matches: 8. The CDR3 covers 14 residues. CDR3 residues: CASVSGTVNEKLFF. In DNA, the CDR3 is TGTGCCAGTGTCTCCGGGACAGTGAATGAAAAACTGTTTTTT.